The 14 T cell receptor beta chains presented below share a single source sample, sequenced in a study of response to subunit inactivated influenza vaccine. TCRdb re-analysed the RT-PCR reads in MiXCR, keeping a single row per CDR3 protein. Among hundreds of thousands of distinct CDR3 sequences listed, about 14% were seen once. Sequenced here: PBMCs from blood, sampled 14 days before vaccination. These receptors came from a middle-aged man who received an inactivated influenza vaccine.

This chain links TRBV9 with TRBJ1-1; D is ambiguous. Germline V lookup: CDR1 SGDLS, CDR2 YYNGEE. The V end lost 4 bases, the J end lost 4 bases, and 14 bases lay between the germline ends. This CDR3 is 14 amino acids long. CDR3 nucleotide sequence: TGTGCCAGCAGCTCGAGGGAGAGTCGCACTGAAGCTTTCTTT. Amino acid sequence: CASSSRESRTEAFF.

The chain uses TRBV7-2 and TRBJ2-5; tentatively, D is TRBD1 (5 bases). V was cut by 3 bases and J by 10 bases, with 9 bases left in between. CDR3 length equals 11 residues. Looked up from germline, CDR1 is SGHTA and CDR2 is FQGNSA. The CDR3 DNA follows: TGTGCCAGCAGCTTGGGGCTCGGCCAGTACTTC. Encoded protein: CASSLGLGQYF.

This chain links TRBV28 with TRBJ2-1; 9 positions match TRBD2. Trimming at V came to 5 bases and at J to 9 bases, leaving 11 bases not matched to a gene. Per the germline V gene, CDR1 is MDHEN and CDR2 is SYDVKM. The CDR3 extends over 15 amino acids. This chain's CDR3 is CASSGTARGGPEQFF. CDR3 nucleotides: TGTGCCAGCAGTGGGACTGCGCGGGGGGGCCCTGAGCAGTTCTTC.

This clonotype has only a few counts. The V gene is TRBV6-2 or TRBV6-3, the J gene TRBJ2-1, with 10 bases matching TRBD2. The V gene's germline CDR1 is MNHEY and CDR2 SVGEGT. J gave up 8 bases and V 6 bases, and 10 bases lay outside the gene matches. The CDR3 is made up of 15 amino acids. CDR3: CASRPFLAGVYEQFF. CDR3 nucleotides: TGTGCCAGCAGACCCTTCCTAGCGGGAGTGTATGAGCAGTTCTTC.

This clonotype was detected ten times or more. The chain uses TRBV7-6 and TRBJ1-1, with D tentatively TRBD1 (5 bases). V dropped 0 bases and J dropped 4 bases, with 9 bases sitting between them. Germline assignment: CDR1 SGHVS and CDR2 FNYEAQ. CDR3 size: 14 residues. In nucleotides, the CDR3 is TGTGCCAGCAGCTTAGCGGCAGGGAGCACTGAAGCTTTCTTT. Protein product: CASSLAAGSTEAFF.

The V gene is TRBV12-3 or TRBV12-4, the J gene TRBJ2-7; 8 bases fit TRBD1. Trimming took 3 bases from V and 7 from J; bases not matched to a gene: 8. The length of the CDR3 is 14 residues. The CDR3 DNA follows: TGTGCCAGCAGTTTTGGGCAGGGGGCGCTTGAGCAGTACTTC. It is translated as CASSFGQGALEQYF.

In this sample, this clonotype turned up many times. V gene TRBV29-1 combines with J gene TRBJ2-4, with 10 nucleotides matching TRBD1. Trimming cost V 4 bases and J 9 bases; bases outside gene matches: 3. The CDR3 has 12 amino acids. Germline CDR1 reads SQVTM; CDR2 reads ANQGSEA. Here the CDR3 reads CSVVRTGGIQYF. CDR3 DNA: TGCAGCGTTGTTAGGACAGGGGGCATTCAGTACTTC.

This clonotype showed up just a few times. This rearrangement joins TRBV7-2 to TRBJ1-3; D gene uncertain. The CDR3 is made up of 15 amino acids. V lost 2 bases to trimming and J lost 0 bases, with 8 bases between them. Germline V CDR1 and CDR2: SGHTA, FQGNSA. CDR3 DNA: TGTGCCAGCAGCTTATCATGGAGCTCTGGAAACACCATATATTTT. Encoded protein: CASSLSWSSGNTIYF.

This chain joins TRBV6-2 or TRBV6-3 and TRBJ2-7; 8 bases match TRBD2. Germline CDR1 is MNHEY and CDR2 is SVGEGT. This CDR3 has 15 residues. J was trimmed by 3 bases and V by 7 bases; bases with no gene match: 11. The CDR3 coding sequence is TGTGCCAGCAATGGCGGGAGGAATAATGTCTACGAGCAGTACTTC. It yields the protein CASNGGRNNVYEQYF.

This chain connects TRBV9 to TRBJ2-1; 9 bases line up with TRBD2. V was pared by 0 bases and J by 4 bases, with 8 bases of the junction left unmatched. Looked up from germline, CDR1 is SGDLS and CDR2 is YYNGEE. CDR3 size: 17 residues. CDR3 DNA: TGTGCCAGCAGCGTAGGAGTTCGGCTAGCGGGGTACAATGAGCAGTTCTTC. This codes for CASSVGVRLAGYNEQFF.

This sequence joins TRBV14 and TRBJ2-7; D may be TRBD1 (6 bases). Germline CDR1 is SGHDN and CDR2 is FVKESK. Trimming shortened V by 2 bases and J by 6 bases, and 20 bases separated the two germline ends. The CDR3 runs to 16 residues. The CDR3 region is CASSQPKQGSPFEQYF. The CDR3 bases are TGTGCCAGCAGCCAACCTAAACAGGGATCCCCCTTCGAGCAGTACTTC.

This clonotype turned up a few times. J is TRBJ2-7 and V is TRBV20-1; D might be TRBD2 (6 bases). Germline V gene data show CDR1 as DFQATT and CDR2 as SNEGSKA (reference sequence). This CDR3 is built from 11 residues. V was pared by 3 bases and J by 9 bases, with 12 bases between. In DNA, the CDR3 is TGCAGTGCTAGTACGGGGGAGCGGCAGTACTTC. This codes for CSASTGERQYF.

This clonotype was counted once. This sequence may be a read error, since a much larger clone differs from it by one base. This chain joins TRBV7-2 and TRBJ2-7; D ambiguous. The V gene's germline CDR1 is SGHTA and CDR2 FQGNSA. The CDR3 spans 12 residues. Trimming removed 7 bases at V and 2 bases at J, with 9 bases between. CDR3 DNA: TGTGCCAGCACCTTTCTAGCCTACGAGCAGTACTTC. Amino acid sequence: CASTFLAYEQYF.

This clonotype has just a few counts. This sequence joins TRBV3-1 and TRBJ2-7; the match to TRBD1 covers 7 bases. CDR1 is LGHDT, CDR2 YNNKEL, per germline (reference sequence). The CDR3 is 14 residues long. After removal of 5 bases from V and 0 bases from J, the junction contained 4 bases not matched to a gene. The CDR3 DNA reads TGTGCCAGCAGCACCGGGACAGTCTCCTACGAGCAGTACTTC. Residues: CASSTGTVSYEQYF.